These T cell receptor beta chains were read from a single sample in a study of graft-versus-host responses after intestinal transplantation. Assay used: immunoSEQ multiplex PCR; TCRdb lists only in-frame clones, some missing. The sample has roughly 75,000 clones, 90% to 95% seen once. The antigens these receptors bind are not known. The sample consisted of unstimulated CD4+ T cells sorted from spleen or lymph node cells, taken before intestinal transplant. These receptors were collected from a human donor who received an intestinal transplant. Each CDR3 is given with its conserved first and last residue. The order of the fields is V gene, clone size, D gene, J gene, CDR3 DNA, CDR3 protein. The D gene is left open where the match is weak. A row's size may be missing; if present it is once, few, many or a size class.

V gene: TRBV6-5
clone size: -
D gene: -
J gene: TRBJ1-2
CDR3 DNA: TGTGCCAGCAGCACCGGGGTAACTTATGGCTACACCTTC
CDR3 protein: CASSTGVTYGYTF

V gene: TRBV6-1
clone size: -
D gene: TRBD1
J gene: TRBJ2-2
CDR3 DNA: TGTGCCAGCAGTGATGTTAGAGGACAGGCGAACACCGGGGAGCTGTTTTTT
CDR3 protein: CASSDVRGQANTGELFF

V gene: TRBV11-3
clone size: -
D gene: TRBD1
J gene: TRBJ2-7
CDR3 DNA: TGTGCCAGCCGGACAGGAAGCGGCGGGTACGAGCAGTACTTC
CDR3 protein: CASRTGSGGYEQYF

V gene: TRBV29-1
clone size: -
D gene: -
J gene: TRBJ2-1
CDR3 DNA: TGCAGCGTTGGGGGCAGAGGCTCCTACAATGAGCAGTTCTTC
CDR3 protein: CSVGGRGSYNEQFF

V gene: TRBV6-5
clone size: -
D gene: -
J gene: TRBJ1-5
CDR3 DNA: TGTGCCAGCAGTTACGGAACGGGGGGTCAGCCCCAGCATTTT
CDR3 protein: CASSYGTGGQPQHF

V gene: TRBV5-1
clone size: -
D gene: TRBD1
J gene: TRBJ1-4
CDR3 DNA: TGCGCCAGCAGCTTGGGTCAGGGGGTGTCAGAAAAACTGTTTTTT
CDR3 protein: CASSLGQGVSEKLFF

V gene: TRBV5-4
clone size: -
D gene: -
J gene: TRBJ1-3
CDR3 DNA: TGTGCCAGCAGCTTTGCGGGGGGGGCGAAGCTCTCTGGAAACACCATATATTTT
CDR3 protein: CASSFAGGAKLSGNTIYF

V gene: TRBV21-1
clone size: -
D gene: -
J gene: TRBJ1-2
CDR3 DNA: TGTGCCAGCAGCAAAGAGGGCGGACAGGCGATAGCTAACTATGGCTACACCTTC
CDR3 protein: CASSKEGGQAIANYGYTF

V gene: TRBV29-1
clone size: -
D gene: TRBD1
J gene: TRBJ1-1
CDR3 DNA: TGCAGCACTGACAGGGGAGGCACTGAAGCTTTCTTT
CDR3 protein: CSTDRGGTEAFF

V gene: TRBV5-1
clone size: once
D gene: -
J gene: TRBJ2-7
CDR3 DNA: TGCGCCAGCAGCTTTGGGGGCAGGAGTTACGAGCAGTACTTC
CDR3 protein: CASSFGGRSYEQYF

V gene: TRBV7-2
clone size: -
D gene: -
J gene: TRBJ2-2
CDR3 DNA: TGTGCCAGCAGCTTAGCGACTAGCACCGGGGAGCTGTTTTTT
CDR3 protein: CASSLATSTGELFF

V gene: TRBV19
clone size: -
D gene: TRBD1
J gene: TRBJ1-1
CDR3 DNA: TGTGCCAGTAGTACTCGGACAGGGCTGAGGAACACTGAAGCTTTCTTT
CDR3 protein: CASSTRTGLRNTEAFF

V gene: TRBV30
clone size: once
D gene: TRBD2
J gene: TRBJ2-4
CDR3 DNA: TGTGCCTGGGACCGTAGCGGGGTAGAAAACATTCAGTACTTC
CDR3 protein: CAWDRSGVENIQYF

V gene: TRBV7-9
clone size: once
D gene: TRBD1
J gene: TRBJ2-7
CDR3 DNA: TGTGCCAGCAGCCTATGGACAGGGGGCGAGCAGTACTTC
CDR3 protein: CASSLWTGGEQYF

V gene: TRBV6-5
clone size: -
D gene: -
J gene: TRBJ1-5
CDR3 DNA: TGTGCCAGCAGTTACTCTTCGAGCGGGGATCAGCCCCAGCATTTT
CDR3 protein: CASSYSSSGDQPQHF

V gene: TRBV12-5
clone size: -
D gene: -
J gene: TRBJ2-7
CDR3 DNA: TGTGCTAGTGGTTTGGTAGGACAGTCTTACGAGCAGTACTTC
CDR3 protein: CASGLVGQSYEQYF

V gene: TRBV30
clone size: -
D gene: -
J gene: TRBJ1-1
CDR3 DNA: TGTGCCTGGAGTGTATGGCGGATGAACACTGAAGCTTTCTTT
CDR3 protein: CAWSVWRMNTEAFF

V gene: TRBV23-1
clone size: once
D gene: TRBD2
J gene: TRBJ2-3
CDR3 DNA: TGCGCCAGCAGTCGTTCGGGGGGAGGAGATACGCAGTATTTT
CDR3 protein: CASSRSGGGDTQYF

V gene: TRBV19
clone size: few
D gene: TRBD1
J gene: TRBJ1-4
CDR3 DNA: TGTGCCAGTAGTATGATGGGACAGGGGCTGACAACTAATGAAAAACTGTTTTTT
CDR3 protein: CASSMMGQGLTTNEKLFF

V gene: TRBV15
clone size: -
D gene: -
J gene: TRBJ1-5
CDR3 DNA: TGTGCCACCAGCAGAGTAACCCCCCAGGGAGGGAGACAGCCCCAGCATTTT
CDR3 protein: CATSRVTPQGGRQPQHF

V gene: TRBV9
clone size: -
D gene: TRBD2
J gene: TRBJ2-1
CDR3 DNA: TGTGCCAGCAGCGTAGGAGGGACTAGCGTAAACAATGAGCAGTTCTTC
CDR3 protein: CASSVGGTSVNNEQFF

V gene: TRBV9
clone size: -
D gene: -
J gene: TRBJ2-3
CDR3 DNA: TGTGCCAGCAGCCCGAGGGGGAGCACAGATACGCAGTATTTT
CDR3 protein: CASSPRGSTDTQYF

V gene: TRBV15
clone size: -
D gene: TRBD2
J gene: TRBJ2-7
CDR3 DNA: TGTGCCACCAGCAGAGGTAGCGGGGTCTCCTACGAGCAGTACTTC
CDR3 protein: CATSRGSGVSYEQYF

V gene: TRBV7-2
clone size: -
D gene: TRBD2
J gene: TRBJ2-7
CDR3 DNA: TGTGCCAGCAGCTTAGTTTGGGACGCCGGGGGGTACGAGCAGTACTTC
CDR3 protein: CASSLVWDAGGYEQYF

V gene: TRBV7-8
clone size: -
D gene: TRBD2
J gene: TRBJ2-3
CDR3 DNA: TGTGCCAGCAGCCCAAGGACTAGCGGGGGGGTCACAGATACGCAGTATTTT
CDR3 protein: CASSPRTSGGVTDTQYF

V gene: TRBV7-2
clone size: -
D gene: TRBD2
J gene: TRBJ2-5
CDR3 DNA: TGTGCCAGCAGCTTGAGGGGGACTAGCTACCCGCGGGTGAGCCAGTACTTC
CDR3 protein: CASSLRGTSYPRVSQYF

V gene: TRBV6-5
clone size: -
D gene: -
J gene: TRBJ1-1
CDR3 DNA: TGTGCCAGCAGTTATGGGGCCCTGAACACTGAAGCTTTCTTT
CDR3 protein: CASSYGALNTEAFF

V gene: TRBV19
clone size: -
D gene: TRBD2
J gene: TRBJ2-2
CDR3 DNA: TGTGCCAGTAGTATATCCAGGGGACTAGCAAACACCGGGGAGCTGTTTTTT
CDR3 protein: CASSISRGLANTGELFF

V gene: TRBV19
clone size: -
D gene: TRBD1
J gene: TRBJ2-4
CDR3 DNA: TGTGCCAGTAAGGAAAGGGGACAGGGAGAAAAAAACATTCAGTACTTC
CDR3 protein: CASKERGQGEKNIQYF

V gene: TRBV29-1
clone size: -
D gene: TRBD1
J gene: TRBJ1-2
CDR3 DNA: TGCAGCGTTGAGGATCGAGGACAGGCAACTAACTATGGCTACACCTTC
CDR3 protein: CSVEDRGQATNYGYTF

V gene: TRBV9
clone size: -
D gene: TRBD1
J gene: TRBJ2-5
CDR3 DNA: TGTGCCAGCAGCCCAAGACGGACAGGGGGAGAGACCCAGTACTTC
CDR3 protein: CASSPRRTGGETQYF

V gene: TRBV7-2
clone size: -
D gene: TRBD1
J gene: TRBJ2-5
CDR3 DNA: TGTGCCAGCAGCTTAGTTGGACAGGGGTCGCAGACCCAGTACTTC
CDR3 protein: CASSLVGQGSQTQYF

V gene: TRBV7-2
clone size: -
D gene: TRBD2
J gene: TRBJ2-7
CDR3 DNA: TGTGCCAGCAGCCAGCGAAGACTAGCGGGGGGGCCCTACGAGCAGTACTTC
CDR3 protein: CASSQRRLAGGPYEQYF